One sample yielded the 17 T cell receptor beta chains listed below, sequenced in a study of Ad26.COV2.S vaccination and SARS-CoV-2 variants. TCRdb's table, derived via immunoSEQ multiplex PCR, lists solely in-frame clones and lacks some. The sample has 350,000 to 500,000 clones, roughly 88% seen once; the top ten hold 3.5% to 4%. This sample's treatment: approximately 18 received Ad26.COV2.S at low or high dose, single or two shots; roughly five received placebo; per-sample allocation not given. Sampling took place 63 days after the first vaccine or placebo injection. Material: peripheral blood, obtained in a trial of Ad26.COV2.S vaccine versus placebo. These TCRs come from a person between 18 and 65 years old who received the Ad26.COV2.S COVID-19 vaccine or a placebo.

The chain has TRBV9 and TRBJ2-3, with TRBD2 matching over 8 bases. The germline gives CDR1 SGDLS, CDR2 YYNGEE. The CDR3 has 16 residues. V shed 0 bases and J 2 bases; nucleotides not matched to a gene: 5. DNA of the CDR3: TGTGCCAGCAGCGTAGTTTGGCGGGGGGCCACAGATACGCAGTATTTT. The encoded protein is CASSVVWRGATDTQYF. Looking up the rest from reference TRBV9 and TRBJ2-3 gives the full variable domain: DSGVTQTPKHLITATGQRVTLRCSPRSGDLSVYWYQQSLDQGLQFLIQYYNGEERAKGNILERFSAQQFPDLHSELNLSSLELGDSALYFCASSVVWRGATDTQYFGPGTRLTVL.

In this sample, this clone turned up a few times. This chain uses TRBV10-1 with TRBJ1-5; D unclear. The germline gives CDR1 WNHNN, CDR2 SYGVQD (reference sequence). V was cut by 4 bases and J by 5 bases, with 9 bases left in between. This CDR3 contains 13 residues. The CDR3 is CASSVGRDQPQHF. CDR3 DNA: TGCGCCAGCAGTGTCGGCAGAGATCAGCCCCAGCATTTT.

This chain connects TRBV19 to TRBJ1-2, with D possibly being TRBD1 (5 bases). Germline lookup yields CDR1 LNHDA and CDR2 SQIVND (reference sequence). The CDR3 is 12 amino acids. V lost 8 bases and J lost 2, with 9 bases in between. CDR3 residues: CASLTDNYGYTF. The DNA for the CDR3 is TGTGCCAGTCTGACAGACAACTATGGCTACACCTTC.

This rearrangement joins TRBV15 to TRBJ1-5; maybe TRBD1 (5 bases). CDR1 is LNHNV and CDR2 is YYDKDF in the germline V gene (reference sequence). V lost 2 bases and J 4 bases, leaving 18 bases between the germline ends. This CDR3 contains 17 residues. DNA for the CDR3: TGTGCCACCAGCAGAACCCCCAGGGTTCGGTCGAATCAGCCCCAGCATTTT. It encodes CATSRTPRVRSNQPQHF.

This chain uses TRBV21-1 with TRBJ2-7; TRBD2, the table's D call, lacks a check against the DNA. TRBV21-1 is described as a pseudogene. CDR3 length: 16 residues. The CDR3 region has the DNA TGTGCCAGCAGCGAAGGACGGGGTTCCCTCTCCTACGAGCAGTACTTC. Translating it yields CASSEGRGSLSYEQYF.

In DNA form, the CDR3 reads TGTGCCAGCAGTTTAGGGCCTTTCTACAATGAGCAGTTCTTC. The encoded protein is CASSLGPFYNEQFF. The chain carries TRBV27 and TRBJ2-1; D gene ambiguous. The V end was cut by 2 bases, the J end by 3 bases, with 8 bases between. In germline, CDR1 is MNHEY, CDR2 SMNVEV (reference sequence). The CDR3 consists of 14 residues.

The chain couples TRBV19 to TRBJ2-7; 8 bases line up with TRBD1. The V gene end was trimmed by 3 bases and the J gene end by 1 base; junction bases not matched to a gene: 5. The V gene's germline CDR1 is LNHDA and CDR2 SQIVND (reference sequence). The CDR3 consists of 15 residues. CDR3 protein: CASSILRQGSYEQYF. CDR3 nucleotide sequence: TGTGCCAGTAGTATTTTAAGACAGGGGTCCTACGAGCAGTACTTC. Drawing the rest from reference TRBV19 and TRBJ2-7, the complete variable domain is DGGITQSPKYLFRKEGQNVTLSCEQNLNHDAMYWYRQDPGQGLRLIYYSQIVNDFQKGDIAEGYSVSREKKESFPLTVTSAQKNPTAFYLCASSILRQGSYEQYFGPGTRLTVT.

V is TRBV5-1 and J is TRBJ2-5, with D tentatively TRBD1 (6 bases). The CDR3 extends over 18 amino acids. The V and J ends lost 4 bases and 4 bases respectively, with 26 bases between them. Germline assignment: CDR1 SGHRS and CDR2 YFSETQ. The CDR3 sequence is CASSSRSGGDIGGETQYF. Written as DNA, the CDR3 is TGCGCCAGCAGCAGCCGTTCGGGCGGAGACATAGGGGGAGAGACCCAGTACTTC.

The chain recombines TRBV7-9 with TRBJ1-5; no clear D gene. The CDR3 is 12 amino acids. Germline V gene lookup returns CDR1 SEHNR and CDR2 FQNEAQ (reference sequence). The ends were cut back, 5 bases at V and 7 bases at J, with 9 bases in the middle. The CDR3, as DNA: TGTGCCAGCAGCGCCCCGGGGCAGCCCCAGCATTTT. It encodes CASSAPGQPQHF.

V and J are TRBV5-1 and TRBJ2-3; the match to TRBD2 covers 8 bases. There are 15 residues in the CDR3. V shed 0 bases, J shed 2 bases, and the junction held 2 bases outside the gene matches. The V gene's germline CDR1 is SGHRS and CDR2 YFSETQ. Here the CDR3 DNA reads TGCGCCAGCAGCTTGGGCGGGGGGCTCACAGATACGCAGTATTTT. Protein: CASSLGGGLTDTQYF.

The chain employs TRBV20-1 and TRBJ2-7; D gene ambiguous. The germline V gene encodes CDR1 DFQATT and CDR2 SNEGSKA (reference sequence). The V end was cut by 3 bases, the J end by 6 bases, with 15 bases between. The CDR3 extends over 13 amino acids. DNA for the CDR3: TGCAGTGCTAGTAGTCCAATGACGTCCGAGCAGTACTTC. Its translation: CSASSPMTSEQYF.

V usage is TRBV7-9 and J usage is TRBJ2-7; either TRBD1 or TRBD2 may supply D (7 bases each). The germline gives CDR1 SEHNR, CDR2 FQNEAQ (reference sequence). V lost 3 bases and J 9 bases, leaving 15 bases between the germline ends. This CDR3 is built from 13 residues. Here the CDR3 DNA reads TGTGCCAGCAGCTTGGAGGGAGGGGGCGTGCAGTACTTC. Protein: CASSLEGGGVQYF.

This clone showed up just once. The chain has TRBV6-1 and TRBJ2-5; D tentatively fits TRBD1 or TRBD2 (5 bases each). From germline, CDR1 is MNHNS and CDR2 SASEGT. This CDR3 has 15 residues. V lost 1 base, J lost 5 bases, and 14 bases lay in between. CDR3 DNA sequence: TGTGCCAGCAGTGAAGGAGCCACGGGGCTGGAGACCCAGTACTTC. Protein: CASSEGATGLETQYF.

In regard to this clone: Other nucleotide sequences from this sample produce the same CDR3. The chain recombines TRBV19 with TRBJ2-7; possible D gene TRBD1, 6 bases. This CDR3 has 14 amino acids. V lost 5 bases and J 0 bases, leaving 11 bases between the germline ends. The germline gives CDR1 LNHDA, CDR2 SQIVND (reference sequence). CDR3 DNA sequence: TGTGCCAGTAGTTTACAGGGTAGCTCCTACGAGCAGTACTTC. It encodes CASSLQGSSYEQYF.

The V call is TRBV28, the J call TRBJ2-7; 12 nucleotides align to TRBD2. With 4 bases clipped from V and 3 bases from J, the junction kept 7 bases outside the gene matches. CDR3 length: 16 residues. CDR1 and CDR2 (germline): MDHEN, SYDVKM. The CDR3 DNA reads as TGTGCCAGCAGTTGGAGGACTAGCGGGATATTCTACGAGCAGTACTTC. It yields the protein CASSWRTSGIFYEQYF.

This clone was detected a few times. V gene TRBV9 combines with J gene TRBJ1-6; D is uncertain. This CDR3 region has 15 residues. V was pared by 4 bases and J by 4 bases, with 12 bases between. Germline loops: CDR1 SGDLS, CDR2 YYNGEE. CDR3 DNA sequence: TGTGCCAGCAGCACAGAGGCAGCTTATAATTCACCCCTCCACTTT. It codes for CASSTEAAYNSPLHF.

The chain uses TRBV5-1 and TRBJ2-7; 9 bases align to TRBD1. The CDR3 contains 16 residues. Trimming at V came to 4 bases and at J to 2 bases, leaving 10 bases not matched to a gene. Germline V gene sequence: CDR1 SGHRS, CDR2 YFSETQ. CDR3 bases: TGCGCCAGCAGCGCTTGGGACAGGGCCCCTACCTACGAGCAGTACTTC. It yields the protein CASSAWDRAPTYEQYF.